The 17 T cell receptor beta chains presented below share a single source sample, sequenced in a study of identical twins. TCRdb independently ran MiXCR on the 5' RACE reads; one entry per CDR3 protein. The table shows 350,000 to 450,000 distinct CDR3 sequences, with less than 20% occurring only once. The sequencing input was naive T cells sorted from blood. The receptors stem from a man between 45 and 60 years old in good health.

The chain employs TRBV7-9 and TRBJ2-1; TRBD2 matches 14 bases. Germline lookup yields CDR1 SEHNR and CDR2 FQNEAQ (reference sequence). After removal of 1 base from V and 10 bases from J, the junction contained 6 bases not matched to a gene. The CDR3 sequence is 16 residues long. Here the CDR3 DNA reads TGTGCCAGCAGCTTAGATGGGACTAGCGGGGGAGTCGAGCAGTTCTTC. Amino acids: CASSLDGTSGGVEQFF. The entire variable domain, with the rest obtained from reference TRBV7-9 and TRBJ2-1, is as follows: DTGVSQNPRHKITKRGQNVTFRCDPISEHNRLYWYRQTLGQGPEFLTYFQNEAQLEKSRLLSDRFSAERPKGSFSTLEIQRTEQGDSAMYLCASSLDGTSGGVEQFFGPGTRLTVL.

The rearrangement joins TRBV6-2 or TRBV6-3 to TRBJ1-2; D might be TRBD1 (5 bases). Trimming took 6 bases from V and 3 from J, leaving 17 bases between them. This CDR3 region has 15 residues. Looked up from germline, CDR1 is MNHEY and CDR2 is SVGEGT. The CDR3 coding sequence is TGTGCCAGCAGCCACCGGAGACAGTTTCACTATGGCTACACCTTC. Translation gives CASSHRRQFHYGYTF.

In its sample, this clonotype was seen a few times. The gene calls are TRBV29-1 and TRBJ2-2; 8 bases are shared with TRBD2. The CDR3 runs to 14 residues. The junction had 9 bases not matched to a gene; V was cut back by 6 bases and J by 6 bases. Per germline, CDR1 SQVTM and CDR2 ANQGSEA. CDR3 in amino acids: CSVRAGGLAGELFF. The CDR3 coding sequence is TGCAGCGTACGGGCGGGGGGCTTGGCCGGGGAGCTGTTTTTT.

This clonotype has a count of ten or more. The rearrangement joins TRBV6-5 to TRBJ1-6, with D possibly being TRBD1 (5 bases). The CDR3 consists of 16 residues. With 0 bases removed from V and 8 bases from J, the gap between germline ends came to 14 bases. Germline V gene data show CDR1 as MNHEY and CDR2 as SVGAGI. The CDR3 DNA reads TGTGCCAGCAGTTACTCGGGTCTCAGGGCGTATTCACCCCTCCACTTT. Translation: CASSYSGLRAYSPLHF.

The chain couples TRBV5-1 to TRBJ1-1; weak D call: TRBD1 (6 bases). V lost 3 bases and J 1 base, leaving 10 bases between the germline ends. CDR1 and CDR2 (germline): SGHRS, YFSETQ. The length of the CDR3 is 14 residues. The CDR3 reads CASSWGAGNTEAFF. CDR3 in DNA: TGCGCCAGCAGCTGGGGGGCTGGGAACACTGAAGCTTTCTTT.

The V call is TRBV7-2, the J call TRBJ2-7, with 10 nucleotides matching TRBD2. Trimming cost V 5 bases and J 2 bases; bases outside gene matches: 6. The germline gives CDR1 SGHTA, CDR2 FQGNSA. CDR3 length: 15 residues. The CDR3 sequence: CASSPQRGGAYEQYF. The CDR3 DNA reads as TGTGCCAGCAGCCCCCAGCGGGGGGGCGCCTACGAGCAGTACTTC.

The chain employs TRBV12-3 or TRBV12-4 and TRBJ1-2, with 9 bases matching TRBD1. V trimming: 4 bases; J trimming: 5 bases; junction bases outside the gene matches: 2. The CDR3 has 13 residues. As DNA, the CDR3 is TGTGCCAGCAGTTGGGACAGGGCGTATGGCTACACCTTC. It yields the protein CASSWDRAYGYTF.

A few counts support this clonotype. The chain uses TRBV6-5 and TRBJ1-4; D not certain. The CDR3 loop spans 11 amino acids. V shed 3 bases and J shed 8 bases, with 4 bases lying between them. Germline V CDR1 and CDR2: MNHEY, SVGAGI. This CDR3 reads CASSYGEKLFF. CDR3 DNA: TGTGCCAGCAGTTATGGCGAAAAACTGTTTTTT.

The table lists this clonotype with many counts. The chain joins TRBV20-1 to TRBJ2-1, with 12 bases identical to TRBD2. Germline V gives CDR1 DFQATT, CDR2 SNEGSKA (reference sequence). J gave up 7 bases and V 4 bases, and 8 bases lay outside the gene matches. This CDR3 is built from 15 residues. The DNA for the CDR3 is TGCAGTGCTACCTTAGGACTAGCGGGACCTAATGAGCAGTTCTTC. Translated: CSATLGLAGPNEQFF.

At least ten counts were recorded for this clonotype. J is TRBJ2-2 and V is TRBV29-1, with 10 bases matching TRBD1. The CDR3 is 16 amino acids. The V gene's germline CDR1 is SQVTM and CDR2 ANQGSEA. V lost 0 bases, J lost 1 base, and 2 bases stayed unmatched. CDR3 loop: CSVEDRDRGNTGELFF. The CDR3 DNA sequence: TGCAGCGTTGAAGATAGGGACAGGGGGAACACCGGGGAGCTGTTTTTT.

This clonotype was recorded many times. This rearrangement joins TRBV7-9 to TRBJ1-4, with 7 bases identical to TRBD1. Unmatched junction bases numbered 6, after V lost 3 bases and J lost 5 bases. This CDR3 is built from 15 residues. Germline CDR1 SEHNR, CDR2 FQNEAQ (reference sequence). CDR3 sequence reads: CASSFGQGVNEKLFF. The DNA of the CDR3 is TGTGCCAGCAGCTTTGGGCAGGGGGTGAATGAAAAACTGTTTTTT.

In this sample, this clonotype turned up many times. This chain uses TRBV6-2 or TRBV6-3 with TRBJ2-7; TRBD2 matches at 7 bases. V shed 1 base and J 0 bases; nucleotides not matched to a gene: 3. Germline V gives CDR1 MNHEY, CDR2 SVGEGT. The CDR3 is 15 amino acids. The CDR3 DNA reads TGTGCCAGCAGTTACTTGGGCGGGAGCTCCTACGAGCAGTACTTC. Amino acid sequence: CASSYLGGSSYEQYF.

This clonotype has only a few counts. V is TRBV2 and J is TRBJ2-1, with 7 bases that match TRBD2. Germline CDR1 SNHLY, CDR2 FYNNEI. Unmatched junction bases numbered 6, after V lost 2 bases and J lost 2 bases. This CDR3 has 16 amino acids. CDR3: CASSEIRGRAYNEQFF. In nucleotides, the CDR3 is TGTGCCAGCAGTGAAATCCGGGGGAGGGCCTACAATGAGCAGTTCTTC.

There are many counts of this clonotype. This sequence joins TRBV11-2 and TRBJ1-4; D remains ambiguous. The length of the CDR3 is 13 residues. The V gene lost 5 bases and the J gene lost 10 bases, with 14 bases spanning the gap. The germline gives CDR1 SGHAT, CDR2 FQNNGV. The CDR3: CASSRTAGGKLFF. The CDR3 region has the DNA TGTGCCAGCAGCCGAACAGCGGGCGGAAAACTGTTTTTT.

V is TRBV28 and J is TRBJ1-6; D is undetermined. Trimming stripped 7 bases from V and 3 bases from J, with 7 bases between. The CDR3 loop spans 13 amino acids. Germline V CDR1 and CDR2: MDHEN, SYDVKM. In nucleotides, the CDR3 is TGTGCCAGCACCGAGCGCTATAATTCACCCCTCCACTTT. Residues: CASTERYNSPLHF.

This clonotype has only a few counts. The rearrangement links TRBV6-1 to TRBJ1-5; possible D gene TRBD1, 5 bases. CDR1 and CDR2 (germline): MNHNS, SASEGT. V lost 6 bases and J 7 bases, leaving 13 bases between the germline ends. The CDR3 spans 13 residues. This CDR3 is CASSRDYQQPQHF. CDR3 bases: TGTGCCAGCAGCCGGGACTACCAGCAGCCCCAGCATTTT.

The chain is built from TRBV11-2 and TRBJ2-3, with no clear D. Per the germline V gene, CDR1 is SGHAT and CDR2 is FQNNGV. Trimming pared 1 base from V and 4 bases from J, leaving 9 bases between. The CDR3 has 14 residues. CDR3 protein: CASSLGSPPDTQYF. CDR3 bases: TGTGCCAGCAGCTTAGGTTCCCCTCCAGATACGCAGTATTTT.